This T cell receptor beta chain is from a study of blood T cell repertoires in COVID-19. Looking at the study overall: Material from acute and convalescent COVID-19 was sourced from the United States, Italy and Spain.

The protocol was immunoSEQ multiplex PCR, while the TCRdb copy is restricted to in-frame clones and leaves out a portion. The sample gives about 190,000 clones, roughly 88% of which show up once; approximately 5.6% is in the top ten. In regard to this clone: One junction end disagrees with the germline gene, perhaps due to a read error.

Germline CDR1 is SSHAT and CDR2 is FNYEAQ (reference sequence). The CDR3 is 10 residues long. This clonotype originated in a middle-aged woman who had recovered from COVID-19. This sequence joins TRBV7-7 and TRBJ2-7; D unresolved. Material for sequencing was peripheral blood. The CDR3 spells CASSSCEQYF. In nucleotides, the CDR3 is TGTGCCAGCAGCTCCTGCGAGCAGTACTTC.